The clone carrying this T cell receptor (beta chain) occurred once. Its antigen is not known. Germline CDR1 is MNHEY and CDR2 is SVGAGI. The ends were cut back, 1 base at V and 3 bases at J, with 7 bases in the middle. The CDR3 sequence is 13 residues long. This entry comes from a study of brain T cells in children with intractable seizures. Whole-study results and caveats: Clones missing pre-surgery may reflect undersampling of that blood sample. Patients' HCMV serostatus was unknown; virus specificity rests on CDR3 similarity alone.

Method: immunoSEQ multiplex PCR; TCRdb's copy keeps in-frame clones and lacks some. The table lists about 340,000 clones, roughly 92% of them singletons. Time point noted: blood from clinic visit 5 months post-surgery; TSC patient then seizure free. Sequencing was limited to surgery cases with top T cell transcript signatures in brain tissue. The sequenced sample was peripheral blood, obtained 4 to 6 months after surgery. J is TRBJ2-7 and V is TRBV6-5; D unresolved. The origin of this receptor is a boy younger than two with tuberous sclerosis and intractable seizures. The CDR3 DNA reads TGTGCCAGCAGTTACTATAAAGGCTACGAGCAGTACTTC. Its protein product is CASSYYKGYEQYF.